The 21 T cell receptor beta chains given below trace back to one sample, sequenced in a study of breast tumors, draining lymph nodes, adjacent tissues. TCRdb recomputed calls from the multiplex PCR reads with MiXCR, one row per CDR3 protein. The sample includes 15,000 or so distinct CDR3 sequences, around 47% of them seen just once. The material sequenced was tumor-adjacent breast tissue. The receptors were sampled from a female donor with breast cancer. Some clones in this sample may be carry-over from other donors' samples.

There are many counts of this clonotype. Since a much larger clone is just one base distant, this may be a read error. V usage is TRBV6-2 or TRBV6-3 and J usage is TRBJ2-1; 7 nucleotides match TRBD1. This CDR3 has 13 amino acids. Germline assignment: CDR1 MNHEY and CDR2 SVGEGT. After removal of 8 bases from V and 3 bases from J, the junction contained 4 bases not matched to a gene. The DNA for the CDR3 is TGTGCCAGCGAGCCAGGGGGCTACAATGAGCAGTTCTTC. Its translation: CASEPGGYNEQFF.

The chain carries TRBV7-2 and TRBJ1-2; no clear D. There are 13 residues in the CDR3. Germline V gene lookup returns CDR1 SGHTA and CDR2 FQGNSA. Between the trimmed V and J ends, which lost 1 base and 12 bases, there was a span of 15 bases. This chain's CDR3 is CASSLGSGAGNTF. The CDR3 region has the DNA TGTGCCAGCAGCTTAGGGTCAGGAGCTGGAAACACCTTC.

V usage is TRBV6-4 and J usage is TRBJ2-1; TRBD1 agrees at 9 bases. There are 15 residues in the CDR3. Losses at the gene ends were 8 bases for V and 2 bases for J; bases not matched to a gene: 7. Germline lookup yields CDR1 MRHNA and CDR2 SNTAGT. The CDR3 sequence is CASGDGTGTYNEQFF. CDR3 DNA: TGTGCCAGCGGCGACGGGACAGGGACCTACAATGAGCAGTTCTTC.

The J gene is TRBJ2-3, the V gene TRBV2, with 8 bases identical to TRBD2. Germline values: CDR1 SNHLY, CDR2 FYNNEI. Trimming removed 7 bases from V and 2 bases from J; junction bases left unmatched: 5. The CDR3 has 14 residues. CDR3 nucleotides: TGTGCCAGCAATCGGGGGGGAATCACAGATACGCAGTATTTT. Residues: CASNRGGITDTQYF.

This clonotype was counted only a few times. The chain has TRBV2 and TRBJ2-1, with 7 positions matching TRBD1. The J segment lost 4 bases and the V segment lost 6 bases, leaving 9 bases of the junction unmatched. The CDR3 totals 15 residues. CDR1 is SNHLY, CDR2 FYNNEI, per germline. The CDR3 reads CASRLPGQYYNEQFF. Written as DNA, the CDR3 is TGTGCCAGCAGACTCCCGGGACAGTATTACAATGAGCAGTTCTTC.

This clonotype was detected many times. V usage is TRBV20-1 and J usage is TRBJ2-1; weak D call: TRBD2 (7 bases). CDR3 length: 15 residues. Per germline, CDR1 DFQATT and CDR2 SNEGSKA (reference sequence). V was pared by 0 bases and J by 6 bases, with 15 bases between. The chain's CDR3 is CSAREWGGFGNEQFF. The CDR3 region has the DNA TGCAGTGCTAGAGAGTGGGGGGGCTTTGGCAATGAGCAGTTCTTC.

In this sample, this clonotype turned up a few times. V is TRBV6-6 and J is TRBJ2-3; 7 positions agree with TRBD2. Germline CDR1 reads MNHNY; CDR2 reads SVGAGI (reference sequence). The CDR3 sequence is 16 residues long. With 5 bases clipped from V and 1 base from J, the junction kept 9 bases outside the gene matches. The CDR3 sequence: CASSGFLLAGTDTQYF. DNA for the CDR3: TGTGCCAGCAGTGGATTCCTGCTAGCGGGCACAGATACGCAGTATTTT.

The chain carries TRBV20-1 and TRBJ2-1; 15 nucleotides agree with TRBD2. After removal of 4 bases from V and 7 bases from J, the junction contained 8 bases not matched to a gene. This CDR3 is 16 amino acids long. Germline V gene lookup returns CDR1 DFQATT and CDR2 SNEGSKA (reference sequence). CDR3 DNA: TGCAGTGCTATGTGGACTAGCGGGAGGGCCGGTAATGAGCAGTTCTTC. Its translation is CSAMWTSGRAGNEQFF.

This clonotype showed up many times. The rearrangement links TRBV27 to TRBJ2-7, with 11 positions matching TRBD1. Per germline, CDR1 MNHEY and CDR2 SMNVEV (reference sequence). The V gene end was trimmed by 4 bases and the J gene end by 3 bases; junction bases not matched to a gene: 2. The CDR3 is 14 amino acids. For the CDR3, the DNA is TGTGCCAGCAGTTGGGGACAGGGGGACTACGAGCAGTACTTC. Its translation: CASSWGQGDYEQYF.

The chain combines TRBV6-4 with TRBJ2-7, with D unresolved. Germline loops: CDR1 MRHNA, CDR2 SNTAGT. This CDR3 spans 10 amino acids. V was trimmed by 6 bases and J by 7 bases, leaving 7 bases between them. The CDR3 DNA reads TGTGCCAGCAGCCCCGATGAGCAGTACTTC. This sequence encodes CASSPDEQYF.

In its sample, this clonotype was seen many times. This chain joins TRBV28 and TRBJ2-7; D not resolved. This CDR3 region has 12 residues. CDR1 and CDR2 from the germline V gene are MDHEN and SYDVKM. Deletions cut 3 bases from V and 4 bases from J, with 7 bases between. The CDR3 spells CASSFSRYEQYF. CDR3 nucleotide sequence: TGTGCCAGCAGTTTTAGTAGATACGAGCAGTACTTC.

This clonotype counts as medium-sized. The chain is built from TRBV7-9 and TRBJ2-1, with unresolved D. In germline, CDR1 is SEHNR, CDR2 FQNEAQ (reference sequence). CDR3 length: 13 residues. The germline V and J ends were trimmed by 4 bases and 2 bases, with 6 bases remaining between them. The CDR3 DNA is TGTGCCAGCAGCTCAAGCGCCTACAATGAGCAGTTCTTC. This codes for CASSSSAYNEQFF. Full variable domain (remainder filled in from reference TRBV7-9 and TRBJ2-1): DTGVSQNPRHKITKRGQNVTFRCDPISEHNRLYWYRQTLGQGPEFLTYFQNEAQLEKSRLLSDRFSAERPKGSFSTLEIQRTEQGDSAMYLCASSSSAYNEQFFGPGTRLTVL.

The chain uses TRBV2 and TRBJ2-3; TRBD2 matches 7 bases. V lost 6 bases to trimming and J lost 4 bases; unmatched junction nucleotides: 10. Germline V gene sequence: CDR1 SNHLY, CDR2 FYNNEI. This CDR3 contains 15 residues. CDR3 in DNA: TGTGCCAGCAGCCGATCGACTAGCCTCTCAGATACGCAGTATTTT. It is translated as CASSRSTSLSDTQYF.

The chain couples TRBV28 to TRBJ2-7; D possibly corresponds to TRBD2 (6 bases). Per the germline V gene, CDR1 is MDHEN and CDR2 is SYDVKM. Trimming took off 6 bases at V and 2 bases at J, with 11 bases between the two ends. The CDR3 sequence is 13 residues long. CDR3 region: CASRGGNPYEQYF. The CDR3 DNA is TGTGCCAGCAGGGGCGGGAACCCCTACGAGCAGTACTTC. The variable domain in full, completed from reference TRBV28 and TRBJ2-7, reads DVKVTQSSRYLVKRTGEKVFLECVQDMDHENMFWYRQDPGLGLRLIYFSYDVKMKEKGDIPEGYSVSREKKERFSLILESASTNQTSMYLCASRGGNPYEQYFGPGTRLTVT.

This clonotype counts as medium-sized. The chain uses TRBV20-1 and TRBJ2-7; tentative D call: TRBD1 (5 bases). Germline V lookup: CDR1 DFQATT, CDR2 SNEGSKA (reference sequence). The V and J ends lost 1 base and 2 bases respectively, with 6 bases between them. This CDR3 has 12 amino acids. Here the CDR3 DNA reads TGCAGTGCTAGAGGGACAACCTACGAGCAGTACTTC. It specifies CSARGTTYEQYF.

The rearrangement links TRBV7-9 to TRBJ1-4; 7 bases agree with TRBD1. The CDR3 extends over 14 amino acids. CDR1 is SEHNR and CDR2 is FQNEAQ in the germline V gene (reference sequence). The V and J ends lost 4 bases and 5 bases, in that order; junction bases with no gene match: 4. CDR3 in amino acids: CASSSGQSNEKLFF. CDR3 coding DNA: TGTGCCAGCAGCTCGGGACAGAGCAATGAAAAACTGTTTTTT.

The CDR3 nucleotides are TGCGCCAGCAGCCAAAGGGACTTGACCGGCTACACCTTC. Amino acid sequence: CASSQRDLTGYTF. V is TRBV4-1 and J is TRBJ1-2; TRBD1 is a possible D gene (5 bases). V was clipped by 2 bases and J by 8 bases, with 12 bases between them. Germline V gives CDR1 MGHRA, CDR2 YSYEKL. The CDR3 runs to 13 residues.

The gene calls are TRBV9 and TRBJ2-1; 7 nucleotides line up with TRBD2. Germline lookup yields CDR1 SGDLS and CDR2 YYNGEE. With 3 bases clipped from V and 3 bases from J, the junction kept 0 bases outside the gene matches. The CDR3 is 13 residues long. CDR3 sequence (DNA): TGTGCCAGCAGCGAGCGGGGCTACAATGAGCAGTTCTTC. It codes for CASSERGYNEQFF.

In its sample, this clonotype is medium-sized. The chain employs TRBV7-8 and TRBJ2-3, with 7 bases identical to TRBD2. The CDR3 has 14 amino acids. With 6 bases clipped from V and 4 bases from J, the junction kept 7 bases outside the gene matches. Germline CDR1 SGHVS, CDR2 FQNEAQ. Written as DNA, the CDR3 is TGTGCCAGCAGTCCAGCGGGGTGGTCAGATACGCAGTATTTT. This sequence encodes CASSPAGWSDTQYF.

In nucleotides, the CDR3 is TGTGCCAGCAGCAGAGCGGGGGGGCAACCCGGGGAGCTGTTTTTT. Translation gives CASSRAGGQPGELFF. The gene calls are TRBV6-6 and TRBJ2-2; the match to TRBD2 covers 10 bases. Germline V CDR1 and CDR2: MNHNY, SVGAGI (reference sequence). The V gene end was trimmed by 6 bases and the J gene end by 6 bases; junction bases not matched to a gene: 7. This CDR3 region has 15 residues.

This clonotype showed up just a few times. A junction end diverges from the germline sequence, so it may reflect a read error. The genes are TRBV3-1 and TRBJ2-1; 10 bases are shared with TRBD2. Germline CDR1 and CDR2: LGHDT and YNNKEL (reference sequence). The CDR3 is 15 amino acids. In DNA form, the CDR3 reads TGTGCCAGCAGCCCTAGCGGGGGCTCCTGCAATGAGCGGTTCTTC. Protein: CASSPSGGSCNERFF.